The 14 T cell receptor beta chains below all came from one sample that was sequenced in a study of blood T cell repertoires in COVID-19. The protocol was immunoSEQ multiplex PCR, while the TCRdb copy is restricted to in-frame clones and leaves out a portion. Of under 300,000 clones listed, around 89% are singletons. The sequencing input was PBMCs or T cells enriched from blood (not recorded which). Source of these receptors: a woman aged 55-69 years in a cohort exposed to, infected with or recovered from COVID-19 (not recorded which).

The rearrangement joins TRBV6-5 to TRBJ2-5; tentative D call: TRBD2 (5 bases). Germline CDR1 is MNHEY and CDR2 is SVGAGI. This CDR3 contains 13 residues. V dropped 6 bases and J dropped 3 bases, with 11 bases sitting between them. This chain's CDR3 is CASRRGLKETQYF. DNA for the CDR3: TGTGCCAGCAGGCGCGGGTTGAAAGAGACCCAGTACTTC.

This clone was seen once. The rearrangement links TRBV6-2 or TRBV6-3 to TRBJ2-7; 9 positions agree with TRBD2. V lost 6 bases to trimming and J lost 2 bases; unmatched junction nucleotides: 11. The CDR3 consists of 16 residues. Per germline, CDR1 MNHEY and CDR2 SVGEGT. DNA for the CDR3: TGTGCCAGCAGCCATCTCCGACTAGCGGCCGCCTACGAGCAGTACTTC. This gives the protein CASSHLRLAAAYEQYF.

The chain carries TRBV19 and TRBJ1-5; no definite D call. The ends were cut back, 6 bases at V and 0 bases at J, with 9 bases in the middle. CDR1 is LNHDA, CDR2 SQIVND, per germline (reference sequence). CDR3 length: 14 residues. The CDR3 bases are TGTGCCAGTAGATTACGGTCTAGCAATCAGCCCCAGCATTTT. Protein product: CASRLRSSNQPQHF.

The rearrangement uses TRBV28 and TRBJ2-5, with D hard to call. CDR1 and CDR2 (germline): MDHEN, SYDVKM. V was trimmed by 3 bases and J by 4 bases, leaving 3 bases between them. The CDR3 is 11 residues long. The CDR3 reads CASSFRETQYF. In nucleotides, the CDR3 is TGTGCCAGCAGTTTTCGAGAGACCCAGTACTTC.

The genes are TRBV7-2 and TRBJ2-1; TRBD1 agrees at 8 bases. Germline V lookup: CDR1 SGHTA, CDR2 FQGNSA. J gave up 7 bases and V 6 bases, and 11 bases lay outside the gene matches. The CDR3 runs to 15 residues. Here the CDR3 reads CASSFDRGKRNEQFF. The CDR3 DNA sequence: TGTGCCAGCAGTTTTGACAGGGGCAAAAGGAATGAGCAGTTCTTC.

In this sample, this clone turned up once. The chain uses TRBV3-1 (or the pseudogene TRBV3-2) and TRBJ1-6; D not certain. Trimming took 0 bases from V and 2 from J, leaving 23 bases between them. In germline, CDR1 is LGHDT, CDR2 YNNKEL (reference sequence). There are 21 residues in the CDR3. The CDR3 DNA reads as TGTGCCAGCAGCCAAGAATCGTTCACAGCAAAACCCCATACCTATAATTCACCCCTCCACTTT. Protein product: CASSQESFTAKPHTYNSPLHF.

In its sample, this clone was seen a few times. CDR3: CASARSPSGNTIYF. DNA of the CDR3: TGTGCCAGCGCGAGGTCACCCTCTGGAAACACCATATATTTT. The chain links TRBV27 to TRBJ1-3; D is unresolved. This CDR3 region has 14 residues. The V and J ends lost 8 bases and 0 bases respectively, with 11 bases between them. Germline V gene data show CDR1 as MNHEY and CDR2 as SMNVEV (reference sequence).

CDR3 region: CASRNRDSRGRGYTF. The CDR3 coding sequence is TGTGCCAGCAGGAACCGGGACTCAAGAGGTCGGGGCTACACCTTC. The genes are TRBV28 and TRBJ1-2; D possibly corresponds to TRBD1 (5 bases). Germline V gene sequence: CDR1 MDHEN, CDR2 SYDVKM. CDR3 length: 15 residues. V was pared by 6 bases and J by 8 bases, with 22 bases between.

This clone was detected only a few times. The chain links TRBV5-1 to TRBJ2-5; 7 bases fit TRBD2. The CDR3 loop spans 14 amino acids. CDR1 is SGHRS and CDR2 is YFSETQ in the germline V gene. Trimming at V came to 0 bases and at J to 6 bases, leaving 5 bases not matched to a gene. The CDR3 region has the DNA TGCGCCAGCAGCTTGGGGGAGGGCTCAAAGACCCAGTACTTC. Protein: CASSLGEGSKTQYF. Based on the CDR3 plus reference TRBV5-1 and TRBJ2-5, the full variable domain is KAGVTQTPRYLIKTRGQQVTLSCSPISGHRSVSWYQQTPGQGLQFLFEYFSETQRNKGNFPGRFSGRQFSNSRSEMNVSTLELGDSALYLCASSLGEGSKTQYFGPGTRLLVL.

The genes are TRBV7-8 and TRBJ2-3; the match to TRBD1 covers 8 bases. V lost 1 base to trimming and J lost 4 bases; unmatched junction nucleotides: 7. The length of the CDR3 is 16 residues. Germline values: CDR1 SGHVS, CDR2 FQNEAQ. The CDR3 DNA reads as TGTGCCAGCAGCTTAGATGACAGGGGAAGCGCAGATACGCAGTATTTT. Its protein product is CASSLDDRGSADTQYF.

A single count supports this clone. The chain recombines TRBV28 with TRBJ1-2; TRBD1 agrees at 7 bases. Germline loops: CDR1 MDHEN, CDR2 SYDVKM. CDR3 size: 14 residues. V lost 5 bases and J lost 5; bases outside the gene matches: 8. The CDR3 spells CASSVTGVGYGYTF. The CDR3 DNA is TGTGCCAGCAGTGTTACAGGGGTTGGGTATGGCTACACCTTC.

The chain joins TRBV13 to TRBJ1-1; a possible D gene is TRBD1 (5 bases). There are 14 residues in the CDR3. Between the trimmed V and J ends, which lost 0 bases and 6 bases, there was a span of 11 bases. The germline gives CDR1 PRHDT, CDR2 FYEKMQ (reference sequence). The CDR3 bases are TGTGCCAGCAGCTTAGGCAGCAGGGACTCTGAAGCTTTCTTT. Protein: CASSLGSRDSEAFF.

About this clone: This same CDR3 is encoded by further DNA sequences in the sample. V is TRBV5-1 and J is TRBJ2-7; D is ambiguous. This CDR3 comprises 14 residues. V was clipped by 0 bases and J by 0 bases, with 7 bases between them. Looked up from germline, CDR1 is SGHRS and CDR2 is YFSETQ. Here the CDR3 reads CASSLAGGSYEQYF. In DNA form, the CDR3 reads TGCGCCAGCAGCTTGGCCGGCGGCTCCTACGAGCAGTACTTC.

The table lists this clone with a count of one. The chain couples TRBV2 to TRBJ1-2; D unclear. V was pared by 6 bases and J by 7 bases, with 18 bases between. This CDR3 spans 14 amino acids. Germline loops: CDR1 SNHLY, CDR2 FYNNEI. CDR3 sequence (DNA): TGTGCCAGCAGCAAACCTACAGACATTTTTGGCTACACCTTC. It specifies CASSKPTDIFGYTF.